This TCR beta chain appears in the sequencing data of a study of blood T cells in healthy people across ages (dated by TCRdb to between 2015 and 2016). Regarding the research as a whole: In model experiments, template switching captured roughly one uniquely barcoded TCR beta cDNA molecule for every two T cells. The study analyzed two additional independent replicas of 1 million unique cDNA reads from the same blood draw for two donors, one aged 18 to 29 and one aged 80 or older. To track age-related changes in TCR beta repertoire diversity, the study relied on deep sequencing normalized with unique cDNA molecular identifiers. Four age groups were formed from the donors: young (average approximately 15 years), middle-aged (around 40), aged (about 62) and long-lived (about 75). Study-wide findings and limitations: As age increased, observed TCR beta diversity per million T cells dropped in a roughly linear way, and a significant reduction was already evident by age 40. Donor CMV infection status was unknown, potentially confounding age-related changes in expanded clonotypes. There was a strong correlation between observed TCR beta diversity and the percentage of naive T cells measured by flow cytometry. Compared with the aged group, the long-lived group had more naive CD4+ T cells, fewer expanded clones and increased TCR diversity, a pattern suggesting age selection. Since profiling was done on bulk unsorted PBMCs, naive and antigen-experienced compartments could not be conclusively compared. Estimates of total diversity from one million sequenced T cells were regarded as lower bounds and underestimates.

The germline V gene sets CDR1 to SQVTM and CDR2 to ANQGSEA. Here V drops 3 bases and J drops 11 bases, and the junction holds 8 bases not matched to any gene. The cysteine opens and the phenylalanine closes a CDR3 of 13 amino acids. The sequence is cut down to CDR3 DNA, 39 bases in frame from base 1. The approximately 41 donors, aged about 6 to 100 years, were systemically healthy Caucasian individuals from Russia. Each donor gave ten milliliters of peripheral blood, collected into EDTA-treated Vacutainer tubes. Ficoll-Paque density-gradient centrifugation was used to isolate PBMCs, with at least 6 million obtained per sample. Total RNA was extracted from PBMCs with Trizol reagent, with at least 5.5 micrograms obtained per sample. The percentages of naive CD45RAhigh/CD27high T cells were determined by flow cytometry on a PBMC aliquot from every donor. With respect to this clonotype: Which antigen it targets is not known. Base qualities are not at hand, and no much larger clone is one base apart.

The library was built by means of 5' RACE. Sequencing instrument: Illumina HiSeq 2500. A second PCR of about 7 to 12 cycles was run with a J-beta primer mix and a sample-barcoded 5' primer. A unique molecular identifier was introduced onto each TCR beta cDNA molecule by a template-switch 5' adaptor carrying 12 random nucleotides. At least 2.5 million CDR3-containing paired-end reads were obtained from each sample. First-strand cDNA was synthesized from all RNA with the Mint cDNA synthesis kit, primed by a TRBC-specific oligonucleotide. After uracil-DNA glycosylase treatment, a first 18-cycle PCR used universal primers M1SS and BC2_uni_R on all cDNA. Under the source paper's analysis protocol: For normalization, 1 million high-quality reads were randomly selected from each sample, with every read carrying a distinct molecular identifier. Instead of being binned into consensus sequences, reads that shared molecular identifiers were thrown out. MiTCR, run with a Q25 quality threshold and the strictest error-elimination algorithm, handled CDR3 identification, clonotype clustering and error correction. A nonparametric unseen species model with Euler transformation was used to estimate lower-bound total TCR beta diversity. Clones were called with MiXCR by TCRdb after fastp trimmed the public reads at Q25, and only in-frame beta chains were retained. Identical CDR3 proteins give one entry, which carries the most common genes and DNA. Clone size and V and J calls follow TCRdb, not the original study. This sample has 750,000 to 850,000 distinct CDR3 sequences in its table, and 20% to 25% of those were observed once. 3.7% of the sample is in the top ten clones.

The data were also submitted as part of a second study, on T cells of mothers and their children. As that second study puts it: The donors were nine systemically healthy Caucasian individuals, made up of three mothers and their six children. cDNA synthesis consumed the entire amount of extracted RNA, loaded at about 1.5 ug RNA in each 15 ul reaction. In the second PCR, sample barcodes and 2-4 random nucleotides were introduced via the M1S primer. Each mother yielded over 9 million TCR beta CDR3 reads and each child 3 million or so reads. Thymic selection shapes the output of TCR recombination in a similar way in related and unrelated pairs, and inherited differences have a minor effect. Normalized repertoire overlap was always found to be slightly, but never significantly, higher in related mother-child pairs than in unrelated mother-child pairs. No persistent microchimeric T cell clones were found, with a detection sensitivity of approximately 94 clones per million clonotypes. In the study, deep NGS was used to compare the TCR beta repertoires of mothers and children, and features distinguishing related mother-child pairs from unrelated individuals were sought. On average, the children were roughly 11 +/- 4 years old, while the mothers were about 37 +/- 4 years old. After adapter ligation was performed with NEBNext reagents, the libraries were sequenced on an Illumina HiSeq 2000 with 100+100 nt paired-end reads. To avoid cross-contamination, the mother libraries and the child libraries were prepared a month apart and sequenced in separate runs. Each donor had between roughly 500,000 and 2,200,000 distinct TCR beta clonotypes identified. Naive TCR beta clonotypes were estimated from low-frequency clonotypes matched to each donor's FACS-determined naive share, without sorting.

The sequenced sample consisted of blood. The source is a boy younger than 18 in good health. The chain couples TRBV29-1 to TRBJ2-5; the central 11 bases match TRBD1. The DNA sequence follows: TGCAGCGTTGAGGGACAGGGGGTAGGAGAGCAGTACTTC. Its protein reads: CSVEGQGVGEQYF. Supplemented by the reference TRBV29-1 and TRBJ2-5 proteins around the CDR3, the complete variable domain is SAVISQKPSRDICQRGTSLTIQCQVDSQVTMMFWYRQQPGQSLTLIATANQGSEATYESGFVIDKFPISRPNLTFSTLTVSNMSPEDSSIYLCSVEGQGVGEQYFGPGTRLLVL.